This TCR beta chain was documented in a study of regulatory T cells in long-lasting Graves disease. The sample holds many counts of this clonotype. Looked up from germline, CDR1 is SGHVS and CDR2 is FQNEAQ. The ends were cut back, 1 base at V and 10 bases at J, with 20 bases in the middle. The CDR3 is 17 residues long. Time point: persistent/refractory GD, antithyroid drugs over 5 years with positive TRAb. PBMC-extracted RNA yielded the TCR library. American Thyroid Association guidelines defined how Graves' disease was diagnosed. The authors drew approximately 9 milliliters of peripheral blood into EDTA tubes. CDR3-region Arm-PCR and iRepertoire HTBI primers produced the TCR beta libraries. TCRdb ran MiXCR on the multiplex PCR reads and lists one entry per CDR3 protein. The sample has approximately 400,000 distinct CDR3 sequences, under 25% seen once; the top ten hold roughly 20%.

This specimen consisted of peripheral blood mononuclear cells (PBMCs), obtained when the disease was refractory, from a patient treated with antithyroid drugs. The sequence was obtained from a female donor with Graves disease. V usage is TRBV7-8 and J usage is TRBJ1-6, with D unclear. This chain's CDR3 is CASSLDWTAYGGSPLHF. CDR3 DNA sequence: TGTGCCAGCAGCTTAGATTGGACGGCTTACGGCGGATCACCCCTCCACTTT.